The following is a T cell receptor (beta chain) sequence with its context. Antigen specificity is unknown. These data come from a study of blood T cells in healthy people across ages. The authors ran a second PCR of about 7 to 12 cycles using a sample-barcoded 5' primer and a J-beta primer mix. TCRdb passed the 5' RACE reads through MiXCR, listing each CDR3 protein once. The data contain about 570,000 distinct CDR3 sequences, 27% of them seen just once; the ten biggest clones take up around 20%. Germline CDR1 MNHEY, CDR2 SVGAGI. V lost 6 bases, J lost 5 bases, and 14 bases lay in between. CDR3 length equals 15 residues. PBMCs were isolated at a quantity of at least 7 million per sample. Broader study findings: A roughly linear age-dependent decrease characterized TCR beta diversity per million T cells. A strong correlation was seen between TCR beta diversity and naive T cell percentage.

The TCR originated in a woman aged 70-85 years in good health. Sample: blood. V usage is TRBV6-5 and J usage is TRBJ1-6; possible D gene TRBD1, 5 bases. The CDR3 region is CASSPWDVDNSPLHF. The CDR3 DNA reads TGTGCCAGCAGCCCCTGGGACGTTGATAATTCACCCCTCCACTTT.